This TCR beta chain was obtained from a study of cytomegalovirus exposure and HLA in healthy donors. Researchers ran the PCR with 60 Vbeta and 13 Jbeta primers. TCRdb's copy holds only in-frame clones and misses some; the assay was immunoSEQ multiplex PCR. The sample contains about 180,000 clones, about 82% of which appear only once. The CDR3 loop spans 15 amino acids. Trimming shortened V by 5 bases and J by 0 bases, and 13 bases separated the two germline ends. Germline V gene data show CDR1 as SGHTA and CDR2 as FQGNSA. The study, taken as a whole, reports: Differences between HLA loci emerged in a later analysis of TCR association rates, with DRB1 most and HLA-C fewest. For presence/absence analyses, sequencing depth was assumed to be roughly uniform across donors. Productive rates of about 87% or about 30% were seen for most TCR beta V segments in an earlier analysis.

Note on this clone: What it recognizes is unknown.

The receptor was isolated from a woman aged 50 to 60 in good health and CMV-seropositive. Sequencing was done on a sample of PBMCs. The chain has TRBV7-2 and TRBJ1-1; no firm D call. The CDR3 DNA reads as TGTGCCAGCAGCCCTGAGATTGCCATGAACACTGAAGCTTTCTTT. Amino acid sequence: CASSPEIAMNTEAFF.